This T cell receptor (beta chain) was observed in a study of shared clonotypes between healthy human individuals. About the research overall: Two female and a few male donors aged 18 to 49 were enrolled. Each donor had three CD4 naive, three CD4 memory, two CD8 naive and one CD8 memory plate.

Naive CD8 isolation took CD45RO-negative cells positively selected for CCR7 and excluded terminally differentiated effector memory CD45RA+ cells. Generated by immunoSEQ multiplex PCR, the TCRdb table keeps only in-frame clones and is missing some. The sample lists 1.5 million to 2.5 million clones; about 95% were seen once. General observations from the study: Naive subsets generally had larger estimated richness than memory subsets. The expectation was that sequencing depth would affect clonotype sharing among donors.

This clone has more than one count but fewer than ten. Its matching antigen is unknown. The same CDR3 is also encoded by other DNA sequences in this sample. The germline V and J ends were trimmed by 2 bases and 4 bases, with 3 bases remaining between them. The germline gives CDR1 ENHRY, CDR2 SYGVKD. CDR3 length equals 11 residues. Material for sequencing was naive CD8+ T cells sorted from blood. The chain recombines TRBV10-3 with TRBJ2-7; unclear D gene. This receptor was identified in a young man in good health. This chain's CDR3 is CAISEGYEQYF. CDR3 coding DNA: TGTGCCATCAGTGAGGGGTACGAGCAGTACTTC.